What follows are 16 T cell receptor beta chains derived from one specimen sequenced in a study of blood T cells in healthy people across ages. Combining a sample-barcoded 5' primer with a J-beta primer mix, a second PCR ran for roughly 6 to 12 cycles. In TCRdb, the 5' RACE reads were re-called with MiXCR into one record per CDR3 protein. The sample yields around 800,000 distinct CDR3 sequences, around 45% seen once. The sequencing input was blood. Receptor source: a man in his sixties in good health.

For the CDR3, the DNA is TGTGCCAGCAGTGTGGGAGCTTTGGTGGGCGAGCAGTACTTC. Its translation: CASSVGALVGEQYF. The chain combines TRBV7-9 with TRBJ2-7; a weak D match, TRBD2 (5 bases). Germline V gives CDR1 SEHNR, CDR2 FQNEAQ (reference sequence). V shed 6 bases and J shed 6 bases, with 18 bases lying between them. The CDR3 contains 14 residues.

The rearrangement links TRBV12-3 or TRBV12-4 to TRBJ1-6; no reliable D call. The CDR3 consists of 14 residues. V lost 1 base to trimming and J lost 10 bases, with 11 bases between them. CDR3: CASSLGPVDSPLHF. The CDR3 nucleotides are TGTGCCAGCAGTTTAGGCCCGGTTGACTCACCCCTCCACTTT.

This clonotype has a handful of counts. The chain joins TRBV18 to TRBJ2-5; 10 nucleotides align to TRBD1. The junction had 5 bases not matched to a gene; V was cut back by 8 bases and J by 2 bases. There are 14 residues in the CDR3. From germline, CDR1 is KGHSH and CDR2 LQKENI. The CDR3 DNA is TGTGCCAGCAGCCGGGACAGGGGACAAGAGACCCAGTACTTC. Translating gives CASSRDRGQETQYF.

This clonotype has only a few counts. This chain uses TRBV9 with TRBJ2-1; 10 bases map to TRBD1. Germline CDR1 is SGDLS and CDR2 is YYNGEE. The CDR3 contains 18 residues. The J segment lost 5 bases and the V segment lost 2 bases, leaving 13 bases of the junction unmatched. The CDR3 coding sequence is TGTGCCAGCAGCGTCGGGACAGGGGTCGATAGGTTTGACAATGAGCAGTTCTTC. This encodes CASSVGTGVDRFDNEQFF.

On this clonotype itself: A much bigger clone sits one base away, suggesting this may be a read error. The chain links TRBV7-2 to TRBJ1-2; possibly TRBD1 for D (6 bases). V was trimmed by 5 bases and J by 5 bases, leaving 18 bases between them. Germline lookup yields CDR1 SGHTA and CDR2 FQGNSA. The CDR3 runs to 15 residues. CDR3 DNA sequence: TGTGCCAGCAGCCCAAATCGGGGGGCCGGGTATGGCTACACCTTC. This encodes CASSPNRGAGYGYTF.

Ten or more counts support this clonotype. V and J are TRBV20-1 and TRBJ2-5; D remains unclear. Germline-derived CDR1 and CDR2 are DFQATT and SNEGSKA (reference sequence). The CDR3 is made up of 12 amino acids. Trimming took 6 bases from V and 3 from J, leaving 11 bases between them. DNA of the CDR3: TGCAGTGCAGCCCCTAGGGAAGAGACCCAGTACTTC. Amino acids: CSAAPREETQYF.

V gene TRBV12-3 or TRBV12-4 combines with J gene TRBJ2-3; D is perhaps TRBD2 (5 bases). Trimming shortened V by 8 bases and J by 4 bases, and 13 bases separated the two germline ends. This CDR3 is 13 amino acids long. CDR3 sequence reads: CASQTGSADTQYF. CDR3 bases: TGTGCCAGCCAAACGGGGAGCGCAGATACGCAGTATTTT.

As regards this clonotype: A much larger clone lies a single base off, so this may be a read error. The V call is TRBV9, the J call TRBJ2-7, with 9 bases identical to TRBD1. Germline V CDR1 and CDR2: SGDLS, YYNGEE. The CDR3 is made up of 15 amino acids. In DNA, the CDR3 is TGTGCCGGCAGCGTAGTGGGGACAGGGCCCAGCGAGCAGTACTTC. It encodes CAGSVVGTGPSEQYF.

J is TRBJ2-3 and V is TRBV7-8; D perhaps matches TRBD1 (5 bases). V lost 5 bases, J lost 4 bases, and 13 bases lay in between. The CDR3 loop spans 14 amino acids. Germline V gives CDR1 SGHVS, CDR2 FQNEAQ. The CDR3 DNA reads TGTGCCAGCAGCGCAGGGATTACCGCAGATACGCAGTATTTT. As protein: CASSAGITADTQYF.

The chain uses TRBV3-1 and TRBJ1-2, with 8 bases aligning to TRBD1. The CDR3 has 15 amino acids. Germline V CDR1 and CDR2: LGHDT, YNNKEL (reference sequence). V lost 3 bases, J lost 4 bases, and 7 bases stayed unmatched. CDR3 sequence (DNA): TGTGCCAGCAGCCAGCCCGGGACAGGCGCCTATGGCTACACCTTC. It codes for CASSQPGTGAYGYTF.

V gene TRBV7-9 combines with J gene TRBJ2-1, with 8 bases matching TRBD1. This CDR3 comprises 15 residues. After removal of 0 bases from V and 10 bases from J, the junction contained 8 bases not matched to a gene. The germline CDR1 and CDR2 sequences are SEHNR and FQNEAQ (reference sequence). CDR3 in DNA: TGTGCCAGCAGCTTAGCGGCAGGGGGCAGCTACGAGCAGTTCTTC. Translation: CASSLAAGGSYEQFF.

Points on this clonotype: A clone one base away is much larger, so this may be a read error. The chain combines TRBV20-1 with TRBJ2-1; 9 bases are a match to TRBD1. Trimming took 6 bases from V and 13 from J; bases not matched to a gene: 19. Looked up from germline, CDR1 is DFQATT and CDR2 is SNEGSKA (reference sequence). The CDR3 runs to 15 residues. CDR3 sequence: CSATPGTGSLKTQFF. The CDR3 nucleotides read TGCAGTGCAACCCCCGGGACAGGGTCACTGAAGACCCAGTTCTTC.

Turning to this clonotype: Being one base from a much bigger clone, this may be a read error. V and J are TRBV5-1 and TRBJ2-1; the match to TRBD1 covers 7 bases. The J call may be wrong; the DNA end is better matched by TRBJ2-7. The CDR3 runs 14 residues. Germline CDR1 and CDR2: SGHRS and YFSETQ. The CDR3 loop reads CVSSWGTEVDEQYF. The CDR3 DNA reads TGCGTCAGCAGCTGGGGGACAGAGGTAGATGAGCAGTACTTC.

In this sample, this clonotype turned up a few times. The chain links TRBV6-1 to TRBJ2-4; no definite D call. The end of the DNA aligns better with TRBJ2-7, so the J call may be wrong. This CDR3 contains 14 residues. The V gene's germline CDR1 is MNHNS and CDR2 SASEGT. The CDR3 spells CASSEAQAAYEQYF. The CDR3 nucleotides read TGTGCCAGCAGTGAAGCCCAGGCAGCCTACGAGCAGTACTTC.

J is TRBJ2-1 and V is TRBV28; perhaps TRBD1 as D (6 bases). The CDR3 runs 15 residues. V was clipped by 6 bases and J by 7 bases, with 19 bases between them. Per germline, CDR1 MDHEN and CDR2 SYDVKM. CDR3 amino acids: CASSPVGAASNEQFF. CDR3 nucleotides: TGTGCCAGCAGCCCAGTGGGGGCCGCGAGTAATGAGCAGTTCTTC. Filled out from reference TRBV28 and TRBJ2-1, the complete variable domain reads DVKVTQSSRYLVKRTGEKVFLECVQDMDHENMFWYRQDPGLGLRLIYFSYDVKMKEKGDIPEGYSVSREKKERFSLILESASTNQTSMYLCASSPVGAASNEQFFGPGTRLTVL.

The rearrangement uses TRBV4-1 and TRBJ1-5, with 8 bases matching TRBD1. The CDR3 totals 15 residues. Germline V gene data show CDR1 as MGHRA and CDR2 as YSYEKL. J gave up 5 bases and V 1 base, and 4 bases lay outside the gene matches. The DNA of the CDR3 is TGCGCCAGCAGCCAAGCGGACAGGGTCGATCAGCCCCAGCATTTT. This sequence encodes CASSQADRVDQPQHF.